Listed here is a single T cell receptor beta chain. This record comes from a study of blood T cell repertoires in COVID-19. The wider study: Acute-phase and convalescent COVID-19 samples originated in the United States, Italy and Spain. T cells, B-cell-depleted T cells, or PBMCs provided the cDNA or gDNA that served as material.

This CDR3 contains 13 residues. V shed 0 bases, J shed 6 bases, and the junction held 2 bases outside the gene matches. Germline V gene lookup returns CDR1 KGHSH and CDR2 LQKENI. Methods used by the authors: Cell counts per sample came from amplifying reference gene primers. Sequencing was performed with immunoSEQ multiplex PCR; in TCRdb, only in-frame clones are kept and a portion is missing. V, J and clone size reflect that table, while D and trimming were determined from the DNA. The table shows 97,000 or so clones, with 84% occurring only once. V usage is TRBV18 and J usage is TRBJ2-7; 7 nucleotides align to TRBD2. Sequencing used peripheral blood. The TCR was taken from a man in his forties with active or convalescent COVID-19. CDR3 amino acids: CASSPPGRAEQYF. The CDR3 region has the DNA TGTGCCAGCTCACCACCGGGGAGGGCCGAGCAGTACTTC.